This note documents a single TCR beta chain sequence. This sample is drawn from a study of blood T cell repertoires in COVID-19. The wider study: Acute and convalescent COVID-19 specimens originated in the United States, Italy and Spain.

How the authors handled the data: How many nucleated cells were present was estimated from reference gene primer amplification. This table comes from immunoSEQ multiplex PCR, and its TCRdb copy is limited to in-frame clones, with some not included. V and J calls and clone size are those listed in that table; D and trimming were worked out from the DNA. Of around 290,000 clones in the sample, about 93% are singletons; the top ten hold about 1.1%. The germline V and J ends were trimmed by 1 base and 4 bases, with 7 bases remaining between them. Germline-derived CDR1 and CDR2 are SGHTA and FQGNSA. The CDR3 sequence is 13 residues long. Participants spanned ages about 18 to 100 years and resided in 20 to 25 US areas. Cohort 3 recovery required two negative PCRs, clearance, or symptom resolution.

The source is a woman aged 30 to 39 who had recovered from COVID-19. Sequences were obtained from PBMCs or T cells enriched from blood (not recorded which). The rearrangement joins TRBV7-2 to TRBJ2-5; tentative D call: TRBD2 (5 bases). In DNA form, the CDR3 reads TGTGCCAGCAGCTTAGTAGAGGGAGAGACCCAGTACTTC. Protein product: CASSLVEGETQYF.